This TCR beta chain was documented in a study of PD-L1 blockade in urothelial cancer. The sample's time point: pretreatment peripheral blood. Every PCR was spiked with synthetic TCR analog templates. Assay used: immunoSEQ multiplex PCR; TCRdb lists only in-frame clones, some missing. The table records about 52,000 clones, approximately 80% of them present only once. The clonotype originates from a man aged 45-60 years with urothelial cancer. The specimen was PBMCs, collected around atezolizumab (anti-PD-L1) treatment.

The CDR3: CASRLTGENTEAFF. CDR3 sequence (DNA): TGTGCCAGCAGGCTGACAGGGGAGAACACTGAAGCTTTCTTT. V usage is TRBV7-9 and J usage is TRBJ1-1; 8 nucleotides align to TRBD1. The V gene's germline CDR1 is SEHNR and CDR2 FQNEAQ (reference sequence). The CDR3 has 14 residues. J lost 1 base, V lost 6 bases, and 4 bases had no gene match.